This T cell receptor beta chain was recorded in a study of memory CD8 T cells in hepatitis C reinfection. Study-level information: Late or post reinfection samples were taken 12 to 24 weeks after detection.

CDR1 and CDR2 from the germline V gene are MNHNS and SASEGT. V trimming: 6 bases; J trimming: 4 bases; junction bases outside the gene matches: 5. There are 14 residues in the CDR3. Overall study findings and caveats: Conclusions on public clonotypes and secondary clearance were not definitive with about 5 donors.

Method: immunoSEQ multiplex PCR; TCRdb's copy keeps in-frame clones and lacks some. The sample yields just over 45,000 clones, approximately 92% seen once. Time point denoted: late/post reinfection, 12 to 24 weeks after detection. TCR sequencing was done directly ex vivo on sorted cells, without expansion in vitro. In regard to this clone: What it binds is unknown.

The chain recombines TRBV6-1 with TRBJ2-2; 7 bases agree with TRBD1. This sequence originates from a man between 18 and 29 years old with hepatitis C virus infection. Sequencing input: naive CD8+ T cells sorted from blood. CDR3 amino acids: CASSVYRGTGELFF. CDR3 DNA: TGTGCCAGCAGCGTTTACAGGGGCACCGGGGAGCTGTTTTTT.